This T cell receptor beta chain was captured in a study of T cell responses to AZD1222 COVID-19 vaccine. The CDR3 has 17 residues. The junction had 16 bases not matched to a gene; V was cut back by 4 bases and J by 6 bases. Germline V gene lookup returns CDR1 SGHDT and CDR2 YYEEEE. Data came from immunoSEQ multiplex PCR; TCRdb stores just in-frame clones and leaves some out. The table lists about 46,000 clones, around nine tenths of them singletons. This clone has just one count. The chain is built from TRBV5-6 and TRBJ2-7, with TRBD2 matching 10 bases. Sequenced here: peripheral blood, sampled 28 days after the second AZD1222 dose. The clonotype was recovered from an adult who received the AZD1222 COVID-19 vaccine. The CDR3 bases are TGTGCCAGCAGCGTCTTACCGGGACTAGCGCTCACTGCCGAGCAGTACTTC. Amino acids: CASSVLPGLALTAEQYF.